This T cell receptor beta chain was captured by sequencing in a study of T-cell reconstitution after alpha-beta-depleted transplantation in children. Germline V gene lookup returns CDR1 MGHRA and CDR2 YSYEKL. V was shortened by 1 base and J by 4 bases, with 2 bases between the two germline ends. The CDR3 contains 12 residues. Unique molecular identifiers were built into the TCRbeta library. TCRdb re-called the PCR reads through MiXCR, storing one row per CDR3 protein. The sample holds 750,000 to 950,000 distinct CDR3 sequences, about 15% seen once. The TCR was taken from a male patient younger than 18 who had a stem cell transplant for acute lymphoblastic leukemia, so the T cells may come from the graft donor. The chain uses TRBV4-1 and TRBJ1-5; D is unclear. Sequencing used PBMCs, mostly from graft donor cells, obtained 360 days after TCRalphabeta/CD19-depleted stem cell transplant. The CDR3: CASSQANQPQHF. The CDR3 DNA reads TGCGCCAGCAGCCAAGCTAATCAGCCCCAGCATTTT.